Given below is one TCR beta chain in context. Its antigen is currently unknown. The repertoire was sequenced with immunoSEQ multiplex PCR; TCRdb's copy has only in-frame clones and lacks some. Seen here are 150,000 to 200,000 clones, around 92% observed once, and the top ten hold 8% to 13%. Trimming removed 3 bases from V and 2 bases from J, with 10 bases in between. The CDR3 contains 14 residues. CDR1 is MDHEN, CDR2 SYDVKM, per germline. This specimen belongs to a study of T cell responses to AZD1222 COVID-19 vaccine. Overall study findings and caveats: Mostly white British, mostly female donors; authors suggested clonal diversity may be underestimated. Reportedly, nearly half of unique spike TCRs recognized epitopes outside B.1.351/B.1.1.7 mutations. Among vaccine-associated CD4 TCRs, coverage spanned spike, with dominance at 160-218 and 743-854.

Sequencing used peripheral blood, obtained on day 0 of AZD1222 vaccination. This TCR came from an adult in good health. The chain combines TRBV28 with TRBJ1-1; D gene unclear. CDR3 DNA sequence: TGTGCCAGCAGTTTGCCGGGGTTAAACACTGAAGCTTTCTTT. Translation: CASSLPGLNTEAFF.